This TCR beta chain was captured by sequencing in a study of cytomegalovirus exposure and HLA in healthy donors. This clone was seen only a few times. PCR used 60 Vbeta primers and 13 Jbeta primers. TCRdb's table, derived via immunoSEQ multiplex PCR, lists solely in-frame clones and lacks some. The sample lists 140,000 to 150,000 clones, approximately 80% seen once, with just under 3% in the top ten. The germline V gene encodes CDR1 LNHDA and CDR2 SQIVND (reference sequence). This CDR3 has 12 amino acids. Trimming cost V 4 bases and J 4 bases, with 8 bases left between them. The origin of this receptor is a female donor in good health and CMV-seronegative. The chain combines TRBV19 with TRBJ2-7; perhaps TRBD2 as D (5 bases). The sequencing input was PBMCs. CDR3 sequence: CASSSSGYEQYF. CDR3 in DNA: TGTGCCAGTAGTAGTTCGGGGTACGAGCAGTACTTC.